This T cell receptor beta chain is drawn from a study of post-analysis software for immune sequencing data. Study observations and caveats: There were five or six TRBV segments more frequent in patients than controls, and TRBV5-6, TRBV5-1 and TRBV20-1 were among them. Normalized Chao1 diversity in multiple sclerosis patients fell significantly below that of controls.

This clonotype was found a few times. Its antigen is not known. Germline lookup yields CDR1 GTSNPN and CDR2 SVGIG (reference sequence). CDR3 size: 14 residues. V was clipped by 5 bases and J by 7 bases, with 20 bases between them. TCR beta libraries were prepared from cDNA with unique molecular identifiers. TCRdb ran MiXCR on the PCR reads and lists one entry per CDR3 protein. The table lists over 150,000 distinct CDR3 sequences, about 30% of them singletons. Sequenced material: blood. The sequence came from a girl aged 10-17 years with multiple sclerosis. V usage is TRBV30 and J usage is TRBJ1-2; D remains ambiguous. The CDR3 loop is CAWAPAVEKSGYTF. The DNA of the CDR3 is TGTGCCTGGGCTCCAGCTGTTGAAAAGTCTGGCTACACCTTC.